This entry is about one TCR beta chain. The antigen is unknown. Using immunoSEQ multiplex PCR, the repertoire was profiled, and TCRdb retains in-frame clones only, with some absent. Of over a million clones listed, around 98% are singletons. Germline V CDR1 and CDR2: MNHEY, SVGAGI. The CDR3 runs 14 residues. Deletions cut 6 bases from V and 1 base from J, with 13 bases between. The source of the sample is a study of shared clonotypes between healthy human individuals. Broader study findings: Naive CD4 clonotypes were shared across a handful of donors at roughly 4.6%.

Specimen: naive CD4+ T cells sorted from blood. Specified subset: CD45RA+ positively selected. The receptor's source is a man in his thirties or forties in good health. The V gene is TRBV6-5, the J gene TRBJ2-7, with a weak D call TRBD2 (6 bases). The CDR3 DNA reads as TGTGCCAGCAGCGACCGTAGCGGATCCTACGAGCAGTACTTC. Translated, it gives CASSDRSGSYEQYF.